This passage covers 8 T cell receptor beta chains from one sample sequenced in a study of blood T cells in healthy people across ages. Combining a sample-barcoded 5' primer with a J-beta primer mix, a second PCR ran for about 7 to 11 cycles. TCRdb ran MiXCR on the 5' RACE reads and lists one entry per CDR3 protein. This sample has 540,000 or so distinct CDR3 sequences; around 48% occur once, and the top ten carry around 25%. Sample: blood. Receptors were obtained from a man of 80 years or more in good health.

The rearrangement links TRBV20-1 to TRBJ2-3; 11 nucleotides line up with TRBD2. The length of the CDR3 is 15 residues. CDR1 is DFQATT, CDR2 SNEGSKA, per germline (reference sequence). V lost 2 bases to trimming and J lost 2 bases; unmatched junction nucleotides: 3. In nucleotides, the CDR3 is TGCAGTGCTAGAAAGACTAGCGGGACCACAGATACGCAGTATTTT. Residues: CSARKTSGTTDTQYF.

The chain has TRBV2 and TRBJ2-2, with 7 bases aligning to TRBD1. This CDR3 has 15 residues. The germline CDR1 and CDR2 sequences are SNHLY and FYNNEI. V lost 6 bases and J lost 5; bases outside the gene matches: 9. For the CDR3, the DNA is TGTGCCAGCAGGGTGACAGGGAAGAGAACCGGGGAGCTGTTTTTT. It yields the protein CASRVTGKRTGELFF.

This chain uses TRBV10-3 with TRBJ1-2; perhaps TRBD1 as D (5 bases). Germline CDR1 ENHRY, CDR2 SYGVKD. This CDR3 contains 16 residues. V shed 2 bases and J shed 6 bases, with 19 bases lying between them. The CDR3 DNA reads TGTGCCATCAGTGAGCCCGCAGGGCAGACTATTAATGGCTACACCTTC. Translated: CAISEPAGQTINGYTF.

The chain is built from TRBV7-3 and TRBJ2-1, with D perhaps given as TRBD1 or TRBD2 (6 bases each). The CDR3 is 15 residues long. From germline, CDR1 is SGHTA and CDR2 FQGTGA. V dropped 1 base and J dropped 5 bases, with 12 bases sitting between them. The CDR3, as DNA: TGTGCCAGCAGCTTAAGGGGGGACACCCACAATGAGCAGTTCTTC. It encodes CASSLRGDTHNEQFF.

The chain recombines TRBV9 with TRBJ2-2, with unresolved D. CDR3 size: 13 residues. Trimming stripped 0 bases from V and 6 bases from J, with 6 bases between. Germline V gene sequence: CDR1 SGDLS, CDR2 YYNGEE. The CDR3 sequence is CASSVGGPGELFF. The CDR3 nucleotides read TGTGCCAGCAGCGTAGGTGGACCCGGGGAGCTGTTTTTT.

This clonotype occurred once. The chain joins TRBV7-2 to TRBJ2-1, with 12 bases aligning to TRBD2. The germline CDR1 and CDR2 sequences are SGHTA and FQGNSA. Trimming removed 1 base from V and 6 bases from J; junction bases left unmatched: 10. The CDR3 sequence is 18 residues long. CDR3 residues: CASSLGELAGGLFNEQFF. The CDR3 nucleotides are TGTGCCAGCAGCTTAGGAGAACTAGCGGGAGGTCTATTCAATGAGCAGTTCTTC.

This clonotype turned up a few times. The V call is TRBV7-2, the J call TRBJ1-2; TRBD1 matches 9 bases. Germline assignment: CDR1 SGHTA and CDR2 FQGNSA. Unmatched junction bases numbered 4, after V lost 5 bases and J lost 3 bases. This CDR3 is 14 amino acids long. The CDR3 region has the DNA TGTGCCAGCAGCACAGGGGGCGCCGACTATGGCTACACCTTC. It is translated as CASSTGGADYGYTF.

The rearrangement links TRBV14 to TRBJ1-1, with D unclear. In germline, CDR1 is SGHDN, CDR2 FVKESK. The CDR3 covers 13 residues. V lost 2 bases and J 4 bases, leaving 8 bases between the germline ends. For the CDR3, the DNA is TGTGCCAGCAGCCAATACCTGGGCACTGAAGCTTTCTTT. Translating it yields CASSQYLGTEAFF.